This T cell receptor (beta chain) is from a study of cytomegalovirus exposure and HLA in healthy donors. Whole-study findings and limits: For cytomegalovirus status, the classifier reportedly gave diagnoses with high specificity and sensitivity. The authors listed over 150 TCR beta chains as cytomegalovirus-associated. In vitro confirmation showed a few CMV-associated chains to be CMV antigen specific.

The assay was immunoSEQ multiplex PCR, and TCRdb's table has in-frame clones only and misses some. Found here are about 220,000 clones, 90% to 95% of them singletons; the top ten hold approximately 1.1%. About this clone: Its antigen remains unidentified.

The validation cohort, a group of 90 to 150 subjects, included the donors and was separate from the approximately 670-subject first cohort. Germline V gives CDR1 SQVTM, CDR2 ANQGSEA. The CDR3 has 16 amino acids. The J segment lost 5 bases and the V segment lost 4 bases, leaving 16 bases of the junction unmatched. This TCR came from a young woman in good health and CMV-seronegative. The chain combines TRBV29-1 with TRBJ1-1; 7 nucleotides align to TRBD1. The source material was PBMCs. The DNA for the CDR3 is TGCAGCGTTGTGGTGAAACAGGGGAGGTCGGGGACTGAAGCTTTCTTT. Protein: CSVVVKQGRSGTEAFF.